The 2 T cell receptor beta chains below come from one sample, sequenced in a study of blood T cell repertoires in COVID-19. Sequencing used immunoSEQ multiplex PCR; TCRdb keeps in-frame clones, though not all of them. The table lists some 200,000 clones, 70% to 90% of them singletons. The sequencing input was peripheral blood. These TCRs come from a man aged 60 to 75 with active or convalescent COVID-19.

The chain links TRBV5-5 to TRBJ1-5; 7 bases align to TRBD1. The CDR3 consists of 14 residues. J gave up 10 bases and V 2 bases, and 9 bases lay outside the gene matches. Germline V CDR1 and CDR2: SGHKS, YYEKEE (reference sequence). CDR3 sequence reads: CASSFGQAISPQHF. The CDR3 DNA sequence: TGTGCCAGCAGCTTTGGACAGGCAATCAGCCCCCAGCATTTT.

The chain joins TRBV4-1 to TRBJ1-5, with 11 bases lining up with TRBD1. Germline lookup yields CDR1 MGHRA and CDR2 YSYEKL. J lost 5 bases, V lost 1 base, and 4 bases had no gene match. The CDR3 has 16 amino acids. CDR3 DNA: TGCGCCAGCAGCCAAGGAAGGGACAGGGGGTATCAGCCCCAGCATTTT. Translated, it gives CASSQGRDRGYQPQHF.